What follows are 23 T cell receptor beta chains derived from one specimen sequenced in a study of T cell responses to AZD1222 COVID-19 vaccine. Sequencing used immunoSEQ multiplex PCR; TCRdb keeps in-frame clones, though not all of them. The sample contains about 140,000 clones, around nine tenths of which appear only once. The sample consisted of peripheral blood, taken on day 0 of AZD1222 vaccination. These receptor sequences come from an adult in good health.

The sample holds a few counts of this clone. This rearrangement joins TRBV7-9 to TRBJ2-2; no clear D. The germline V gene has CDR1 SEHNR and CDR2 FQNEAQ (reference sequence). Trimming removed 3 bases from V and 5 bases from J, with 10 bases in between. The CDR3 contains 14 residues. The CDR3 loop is CASSFRLGTGELFF. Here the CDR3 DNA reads TGTGCCAGCAGCTTCAGGCTAGGAACCGGGGAGCTGTTTTTT.

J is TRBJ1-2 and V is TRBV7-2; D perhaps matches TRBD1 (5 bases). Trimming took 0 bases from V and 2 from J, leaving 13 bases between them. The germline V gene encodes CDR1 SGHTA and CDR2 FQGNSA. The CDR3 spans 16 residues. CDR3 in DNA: TGTGCCAGCAGCTTAGCTCCCGGGGCTTCGAACTATGGCTACACCTTC. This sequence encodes CASSLAPGASNYGYTF.

This chain's CDR3 is CASSDTGFYEQYF. For the CDR3, the DNA is TGTGCCAGCAGTGACACAGGGTTCTACGAGCAGTACTTC. The gene calls are TRBV6-1 and TRBJ2-7; tentative D call: TRBD1 (6 bases). This CDR3 is 13 amino acids long. In germline, CDR1 is MNHNS, CDR2 SASEGT. Trimming pared 3 bases from V and 3 bases from J, leaving 9 bases between.

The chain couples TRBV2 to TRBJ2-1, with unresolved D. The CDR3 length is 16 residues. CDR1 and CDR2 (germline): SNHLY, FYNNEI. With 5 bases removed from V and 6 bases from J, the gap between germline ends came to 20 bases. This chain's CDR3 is CASSPPSADISNEQFF. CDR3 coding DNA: TGTGCCAGCAGTCCCCCTAGTGCCGACATCTCCAATGAGCAGTTCTTC.

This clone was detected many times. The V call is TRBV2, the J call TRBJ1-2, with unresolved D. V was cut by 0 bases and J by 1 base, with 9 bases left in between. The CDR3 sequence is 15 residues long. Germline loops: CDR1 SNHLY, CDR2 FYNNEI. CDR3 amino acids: CASSEAGSFNYGYTF. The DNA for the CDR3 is TGTGCCAGCAGTGAAGCTGGCAGCTTTAACTATGGCTACACCTTC.

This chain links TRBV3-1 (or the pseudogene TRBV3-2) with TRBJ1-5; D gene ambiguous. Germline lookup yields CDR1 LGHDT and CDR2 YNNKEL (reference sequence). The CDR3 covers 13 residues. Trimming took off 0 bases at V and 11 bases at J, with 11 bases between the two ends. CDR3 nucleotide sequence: TGTGCCAGCAGCCAAGAGTTTGAGAGTGCCCAGCATTTT. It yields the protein CASSQEFESAQHF.

CDR3 DNA sequence: TGTGCCAGCAGTTTATCCGCAGGGACCCTCCACTTT. It yields the protein CASSLSAGTLHF. The chain recombines TRBV12-3 or TRBV12-4 with TRBJ1-6, with D perhaps TRBD1 (5 bases). Trimming shortened V by 2 bases and J by 14 bases, and 10 bases separated the two germline ends. This CDR3 comprises 12 residues.

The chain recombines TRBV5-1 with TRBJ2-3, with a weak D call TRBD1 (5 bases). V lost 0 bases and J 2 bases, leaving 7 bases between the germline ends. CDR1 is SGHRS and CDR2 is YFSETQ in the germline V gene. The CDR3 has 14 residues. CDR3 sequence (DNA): TGCGCCAGCAGCTTGGAGACAGCCACAGATACGCAGTATTTT. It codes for CASSLETATDTQYF.

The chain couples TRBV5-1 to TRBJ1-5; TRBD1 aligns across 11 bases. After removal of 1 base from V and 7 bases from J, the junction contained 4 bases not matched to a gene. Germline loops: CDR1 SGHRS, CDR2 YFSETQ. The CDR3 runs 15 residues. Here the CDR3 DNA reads TGCGCCAGCAGCTTGACCGGGACAGGGGGACAGCCCCAGCATTTT. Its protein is CASSLTGTGGQPQHF.

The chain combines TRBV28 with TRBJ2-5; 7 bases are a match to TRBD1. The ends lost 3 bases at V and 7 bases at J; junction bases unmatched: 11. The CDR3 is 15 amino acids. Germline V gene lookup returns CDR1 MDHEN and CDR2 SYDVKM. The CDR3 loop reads CASSFLRGLAGTQYF. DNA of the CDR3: TGTGCCAGCAGTTTTTTGAGGGGGCTGGCGGGGACCCAGTACTTC.

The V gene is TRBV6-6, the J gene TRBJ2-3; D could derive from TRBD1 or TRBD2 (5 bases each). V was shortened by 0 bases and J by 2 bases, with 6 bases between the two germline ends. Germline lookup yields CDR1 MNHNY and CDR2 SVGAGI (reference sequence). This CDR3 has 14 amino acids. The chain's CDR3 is CASSYSGTTDTQYF. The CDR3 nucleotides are TGTGCCAGCAGTTACTCTGGGACCACAGATACGCAGTATTTT.

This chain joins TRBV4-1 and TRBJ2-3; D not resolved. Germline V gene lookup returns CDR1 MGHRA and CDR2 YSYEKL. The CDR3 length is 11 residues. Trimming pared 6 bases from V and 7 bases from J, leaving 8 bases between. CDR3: CASSAENTQYF. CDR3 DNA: TGCGCCAGCAGTGCCGAGAATACGCAGTATTTT.

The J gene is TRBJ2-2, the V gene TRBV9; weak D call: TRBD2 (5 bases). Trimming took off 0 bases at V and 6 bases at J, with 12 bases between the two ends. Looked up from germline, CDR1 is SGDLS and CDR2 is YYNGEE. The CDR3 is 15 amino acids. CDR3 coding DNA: TGTGCCAGCAGCGTAGCCCCACTAGAAGCCGGGGAGCTGTTTTTT. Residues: CASSVAPLEAGELFF. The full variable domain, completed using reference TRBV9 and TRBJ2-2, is DSGVTQTPKHLITATGQRVTLRCSPRSGDLSVYWYQQSLDQGLQFLIQYYNGEERAKGNILERFSAQQFPDLHSELNLSSLELGDSALYFCASSVAPLEAGELFFGEGSRLTVL.

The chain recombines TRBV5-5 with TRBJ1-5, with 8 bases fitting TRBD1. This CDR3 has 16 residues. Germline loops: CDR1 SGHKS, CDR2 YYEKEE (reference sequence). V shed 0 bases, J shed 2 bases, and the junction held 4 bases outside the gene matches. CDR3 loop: CASSLGTGTGNQPQHF. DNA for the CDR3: TGTGCCAGCAGCTTGGGGACAGGGACAGGCAATCAGCCCCAGCATTTT.

For the CDR3, the DNA is TGTGCCAGCAGTGAGAGGGCGGTGGTGGACACTGAAGCTTTCTTT. This sequence encodes CASSERAVVDTEAFF. The V gene is TRBV6-1, the J gene TRBJ1-1; no definite D call. The CDR3 length is 15 residues. Germline V lookup: CDR1 MNHNS, CDR2 SASEGT. The V end was cut by 3 bases, the J end by 3 bases, with 14 bases between.

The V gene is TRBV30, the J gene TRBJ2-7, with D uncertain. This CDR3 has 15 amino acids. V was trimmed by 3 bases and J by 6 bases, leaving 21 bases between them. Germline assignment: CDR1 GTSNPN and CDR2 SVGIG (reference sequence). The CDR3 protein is CAWSPPSPGMSEQYF. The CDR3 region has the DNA TGTGCCTGGAGCCCCCCCTCGCCAGGAATGTCCGAGCAGTACTTC.

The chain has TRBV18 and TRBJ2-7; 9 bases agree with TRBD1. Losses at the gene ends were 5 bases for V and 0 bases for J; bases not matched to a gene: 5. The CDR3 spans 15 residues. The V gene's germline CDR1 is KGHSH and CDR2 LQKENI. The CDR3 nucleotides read TGTGCCAGCTCAGATGACAGGGGGAGCTCCTACGAGCAGTACTTC. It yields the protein CASSDDRGSSYEQYF. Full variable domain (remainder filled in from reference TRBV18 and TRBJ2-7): NAGVMQNPRHLVRRRGQEARLRCSPMKGHSHVYWYRQLPEEGLKFMVYLQKENIIDESGMPKERFSAEFPKEGPSILRIQQVVRGDSAAYFCASSDDRGSSYEQYFGPGTRLTVT.

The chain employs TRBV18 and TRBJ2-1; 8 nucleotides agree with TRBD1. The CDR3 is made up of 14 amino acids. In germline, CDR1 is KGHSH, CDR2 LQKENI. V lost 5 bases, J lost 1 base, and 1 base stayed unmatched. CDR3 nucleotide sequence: TGTGCCAGCTCAAACAGGGGGTCCTACAATGAGCAGTTCTTC. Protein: CASSNRGSYNEQFF. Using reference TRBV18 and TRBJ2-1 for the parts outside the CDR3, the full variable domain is NAGVMQNPRHLVRRRGQEARLRCSPMKGHSHVYWYRQLPEEGLKFMVYLQKENIIDESGMPKERFSAEFPKEGPSILRIQQVVRGDSAAYFCASSNRGSYNEQFFGPGTRLTVL.

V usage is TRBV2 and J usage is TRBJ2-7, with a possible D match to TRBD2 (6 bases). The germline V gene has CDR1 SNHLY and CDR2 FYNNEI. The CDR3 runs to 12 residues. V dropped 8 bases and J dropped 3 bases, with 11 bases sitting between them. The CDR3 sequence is CASLTGGYEQYF. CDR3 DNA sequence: TGTGCCAGCTTAACCGGGGGCTACGAGCAGTACTTC.

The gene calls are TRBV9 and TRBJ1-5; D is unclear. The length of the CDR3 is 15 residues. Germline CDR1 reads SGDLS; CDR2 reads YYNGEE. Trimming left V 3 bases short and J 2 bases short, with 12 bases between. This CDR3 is CASSGGSWGNQPQHF. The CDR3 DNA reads TGTGCCAGCAGCGGTGGGTCTTGGGGCAATCAGCCCCAGCATTTT.

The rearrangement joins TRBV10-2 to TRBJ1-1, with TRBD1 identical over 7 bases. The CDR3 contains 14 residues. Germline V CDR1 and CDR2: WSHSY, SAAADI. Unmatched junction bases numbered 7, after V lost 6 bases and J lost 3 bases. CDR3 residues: CASRTGSFDTEAFF. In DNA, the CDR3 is TGCGCCAGCAGGACAGGGTCTTTCGACACTGAAGCTTTCTTT.

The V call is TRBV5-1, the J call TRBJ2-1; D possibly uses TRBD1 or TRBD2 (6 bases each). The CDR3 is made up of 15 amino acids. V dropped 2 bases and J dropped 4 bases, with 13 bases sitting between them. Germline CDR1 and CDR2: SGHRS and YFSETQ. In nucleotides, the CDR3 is TGCGCCAGCAGCTTTAAAGGAGGGGGTTACAATGAGCAGTTCTTC. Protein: CASSFKGGGYNEQFF. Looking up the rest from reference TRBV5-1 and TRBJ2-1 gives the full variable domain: KAGVTQTPRYLIKTRGQQVTLSCSPISGHRSVSWYQQTPGQGLQFLFEYFSETQRNKGNFPGRFSGRQFSNSRSEMNVSTLELGDSALYLCASSFKGGGYNEQFFGPGTRLTVL.

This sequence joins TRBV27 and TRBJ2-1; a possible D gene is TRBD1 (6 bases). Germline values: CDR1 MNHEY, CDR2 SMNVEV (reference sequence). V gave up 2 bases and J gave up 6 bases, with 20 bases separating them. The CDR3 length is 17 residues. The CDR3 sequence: CASSLSLVGGFGNEQFF. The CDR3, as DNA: TGTGCCAGCAGTTTAAGTCTAGTAGGGGGTTTTGGCAATGAGCAGTTCTTC.